This T cell receptor (beta chain) was sequenced during a study of response to subunit inactivated influenza vaccine. Study observations and caveats: New T cells are recruited in small numbers by each seasonal influenza vaccination, according to the authors' suggestion.

About this clonotype: Its antigen is currently unknown.

The ends lost 5 bases at V and 3 bases at J; junction bases unmatched: 6. Germline V gene lookup returns CDR1 SGHNT and CDR2 YYREEE (reference sequence). CDR3 length equals 15 residues. Using its own MiXCR run on the RT-PCR reads, TCRdb lists one record per CDR3 protein. The table records 150,000 to 200,000 distinct CDR3 sequences, approximately 12% of them present only once. The sample was also reused in another study, on T cells expressing NK-cell markers. That investigation notes: With UMIs, 5'RACE template switching was used to make TCR beta cDNA. Sorted CD3+CD56+NKG2C+, CD3+CD56+NKG2C- and CD3+CD56-NKG2C+ T cells supplied TCR beta repertoires. Among eight sequenced donors, seven carried HCMV seropositivity while one was seronegative. Whether expanded NKG2C+ T cell clones recognized HCMV stayed uncertain.

This chain links TRBV5-4 with TRBJ2-3, with 10 positions matching TRBD2. The sequences come from CD8+ T cells sorted from PBMCs, collected 12 days after vaccination. This sequence originates from a man between 45 and 60 years old who received an inactivated influenza vaccine. The chain's CDR3 is CASRTAGGPTDTQYF. For the CDR3, the DNA is TGTGCCAGCAGAACAGCGGGGGGGCCGACAGATACGCAGTATTTT. The whole variable domain, filled in from reference TRBV5-4 and TRBJ2-3, reads ETGVTQSPTHLIKTRGQQVTLRCSSQSGHNTVSWYQQALGQGPQFIFQYYREEENGRGNFPPRFSGLQFPNYSSELNVNALELDDSALYLCASRTAGGPTDTQYFGPGTRLTVL.